This TCR beta chain was recovered during a study of neoadjuvant anti-PD-1 for oral cavity cancer. At the level of the study: Non-progressing patients received a fourth nivolumab dose near day 43, then surgery on days 50-56.

Profiled with immunoSEQ multiplex PCR; TCRdb holds only in-frame clones, not every one. The sample holds roughly 6,600 clones; about two thirds are singletons and the top ten take 2.5% to 3%. Patients were newly diagnosed with stage II-IVA oral cavity squamous cell carcinoma without prior systemic or radiation treatment. Analysis of PBMCs was direct, with no culture step. Germline V CDR1 and CDR2: SSHAT, FNYEAQ (reference sequence). The CDR3 runs 14 residues. V dropped 3 bases and J dropped 5; count of bases not matched to a gene: 3. The TCR sequence derives from a person between 40 and 85 years old with oral cavity squamous cell carcinoma. The J gene is TRBJ2-1, the V gene TRBV7-7; 8 bases match TRBD2. Here the sequenced sample was PBMCs, taken before nivolumab (anti-PD-1) treatment. The CDR3 sequence is CASSFSGRNNEQFF. The CDR3 DNA sequence: TGTGCCAGCAGCTTCAGCGGGAGAAACAATGAGCAGTTCTTC.